These 17 T cell receptor beta chains originate from one sample sequenced in a study of T cells in Graves' hyperthyroidism and ophthalmopathy. Authors of the study amplified TCR beta CDR3 regions from RNA transcripts. The primer set for the first-round RT-PCR of the TCR CDR3 was HTBI. A single record per CDR3 protein comes from TCRdb applying MiXCR to the multiplex PCR reads. Among 500,000 to 700,000 distinct CDR3 sequences listed, around 17% were seen once. Sequencing input: blood. The source is a woman in her late teens or twenties with Graves' hyperthyroidism.

The V and J genes are TRBV7-2 and TRBJ1-5, with no clear D. Germline assignment: CDR1 SGHTA and CDR2 FQGNSA. The length of the CDR3 is 12 residues. V shed 3 bases and J shed 7 bases, with 7 bases lying between them. This chain's CDR3 is CASSFGKQPQHF. The CDR3 DNA sequence: TGTGCCAGCAGCTTTGGGAAACAGCCCCAGCATTTT.

This clonotype was picked up a small number of times. This rearrangement joins TRBV25-1 to TRBJ1-1, with D unresolved. Germline V gives CDR1 MGHDK, CDR2 SYGVNS. The ends were cut back, 0 bases at V and 4 bases at J, with 9 bases in the middle. This CDR3 is 14 amino acids long. CDR3 DNA sequence: TGTGCCAGCAGTGAATATGGCAGCGCCACTGAAGCTTTCTTT. Translating gives CASSEYGSATEAFF.

This clonotype was counted at least ten times. This chain connects TRBV5-8 to TRBJ1-1; tentatively, D is TRBD1 (6 bases). Trimming pared 4 bases from V and 2 bases from J, leaving 15 bases between. Germline lookup yields CDR1 SGHTS and CDR2 YDEGEE. The CDR3 is 15 residues long. The DNA for the CDR3 is TGTGCCAGCAGCGAGGGGGACCGCTATAACACTGAAGCTTTCTTT. It specifies CASSEGDRYNTEAFF.

In this sample, this clonotype turned up many times. The chain couples TRBV20-1 to TRBJ2-7, with 10 bases that match TRBD2. CDR1 and CDR2 from the germline V gene are DFQATT and SNEGSKA (reference sequence). CDR3 length: 16 residues. The J segment lost 3 bases and the V segment lost 5 bases, leaving 13 bases of the junction unmatched. The CDR3 spells CSAHGLAAPIYYEQYF. DNA for the CDR3: TGCAGTGCTCACGGACTAGCGGCACCAATTTACTACGAGCAGTACTTC.

This clonotype was recorded a few times. This CDR3 reads CASSPHAGSYEQYF. CDR3 in DNA: TGCGCCAGCAGCCCCCACGCGGGGTCCTACGAGCAGTACTTC. The rearrangement uses TRBV5-1 and TRBJ2-7; tentative D call: TRBD2 (6 bases). Germline lookup yields CDR1 SGHRS and CDR2 YFSETQ. With 4 bases removed from V and 1 base from J, the gap between germline ends came to 12 bases. The CDR3 is 14 amino acids.

The CDR3 loop reads CASSGTGVPNEQFF. The CDR3 DNA reads TGTGCCAGCAGCGGGACAGGGGTTCCGAATGAGCAGTTCTTC. V and J are TRBV5-4 and TRBJ2-1, with 10 bases identical to TRBD1. The CDR3 runs to 14 residues. Losses at the gene ends were 4 bases for V and 7 bases for J; bases not matched to a gene: 5. Germline V gene sequence: CDR1 SGHNT, CDR2 YYREEE (reference sequence).

In this sample, this clonotype turned up many times. The CDR3 DNA reads TGTGCCAGCAGCTATCCCAGCGGGATTGATGAGCAGTTCTTC. Residues: CASSYPSGIDEQFF. This chain uses TRBV7-2 with TRBJ2-1; 7 bases agree with TRBD2. Losses at the gene ends were 4 bases for V and 8 bases for J; bases not matched to a gene: 8. The CDR3 totals 14 residues. Germline V gene data show CDR1 as SGHTA and CDR2 as FQGNSA.

J is TRBJ2-1 and V is TRBV19; 16 nucleotides align to TRBD2. Per the germline V gene, CDR1 is LNHDA and CDR2 is SQIVND (reference sequence). This CDR3 comprises 18 residues. V shed 1 base, J shed 7 bases, and the junction held 7 bases outside the gene matches. The CDR3 sequence: CASSIVGGLAGGRNEQFF. In DNA, the CDR3 is TGTGCCAGTAGTATAGTAGGGGGACTAGCGGGAGGGAGGAATGAGCAGTTCTTC. The full variable domain, its missing parts supplied by reference TRBV19 and TRBJ2-1, is DGGITQSPKYLFRKEGQNVTLSCEQNLNHDAMYWYRQDPGQGLRLIYYSQIVNDFQKGDIAEGYSVSREKKESFPLTVTSAQKNPTAFYLCASSIVGGLAGGRNEQFFGPGTRLTVL.

The chain is built from TRBV19 and TRBJ2-3, with a tentative D call TRBD1 (5 bases). The CDR3 runs 15 residues. Trimming took 4 bases from V and 3 from J, leaving 14 bases between them. Germline V gene data show CDR1 as LNHDA and CDR2 as SQIVND (reference sequence). The CDR3 protein is CASSTSQVRTDTQYF. For the CDR3, the DNA is TGTGCCAGTAGTACATCACAGGTTCGAACAGATACGCAGTATTTT.

CDR3 residues: CASSQGVPGQGVAYTF. CDR3 DNA sequence: TGTGCCAGCAGCCAAGGGGTTCCGGGACAGGGAGTCGCCTACACCTTC. The chain has TRBV3-1 and TRBJ1-2; TRBD1 matches 9 bases. This CDR3 has 16 amino acids. V shed 1 base, J shed 10 bases, and the junction held 13 bases outside the gene matches. Germline CDR1 reads LGHDT; CDR2 reads YNNKEL (reference sequence).

This clonotype was counted ten times or more. The V and J genes are TRBV7-7 and TRBJ2-1, with 8 bases identical to TRBD1. This CDR3 contains 13 residues. Germline CDR1 reads SSHAT; CDR2 reads FNYEAQ (reference sequence). Losses at the gene ends were 3 bases for V and 9 bases for J; bases not matched to a gene: 4. The CDR3 protein is CASSLDRATEQFF. CDR3 nucleotide sequence: TGTGCCAGCAGCTTGGACAGGGCCACTGAGCAGTTCTTC.

This clonotype came up many times. The V gene is TRBV28, the J gene TRBJ2-5; 7 positions match TRBD1. Germline CDR1 is MDHEN and CDR2 is SYDVKM. Germline trimming cut 5 bases from V and 7 bases from J; bases unmatched to any gene: 19. The length of the CDR3 is 17 residues. DNA for the CDR3: TGTGCCAGCAGTCTGAACCCGGGACAGAGATCGGGTCGGACCCAGTACTTC. It translates to CASSLNPGQRSGRTQYF.

This clonotype showed up just a few times. The chain links TRBV20-1 to TRBJ1-5; D is uncertain. The ends were cut back, 3 bases at V and 6 bases at J, with 12 bases in the middle. The V gene's germline CDR1 is DFQATT and CDR2 SNEGSKA (reference sequence). CDR3 length equals 13 residues. CDR3 nucleotide sequence: TGCAGTGCTAGCCAGGCGTCGCGTCAGCCCCAGCATTTT. It yields the protein CSASQASRQPQHF.

This clonotype was picked up many times. The genes are TRBV28 and TRBJ1-4; D gene uncertain. CDR1 and CDR2 (germline): MDHEN, SYDVKM. The CDR3 is made up of 12 amino acids. The V end lost 4 bases, the J end lost 8 bases, and 8 bases lay between the germline ends. Here the CDR3 DNA reads TGTGCCAGCAGTTCCCCCCTAGAAAAACTGTTTTTT. This codes for CASSSPLEKLFF.

This clonotype was counted a single time. This chain uses TRBV4-1 with TRBJ2-4; 8 nucleotides line up with TRBD1. CDR3 length: 18 amino acids. Germline-derived CDR1 and CDR2 are MGHRA and YSYEKL. V was pared by 0 bases and J by 0 bases, with 7 bases of the junction left unmatched. The CDR3 DNA is TGCGCCAGCAGCCAAGAAGGACAGGGATCGCTAGCCAAAAACATTCAGTACTTC. Protein sequence: CASSQEGQGSLAKNIQYF.

This clonotype was seen ten or more times. The V call is TRBV2, the J call TRBJ1-5; D gene uncertain. Trimming took 8 bases from V and 7 from J, leaving 12 bases between them. Looked up from germline, CDR1 is SNHLY and CDR2 is FYNNEI. This CDR3 has 12 residues. CDR3 residues: CASGYGEQPQHF. The CDR3 bases are TGTGCCAGCGGATACGGGGAACAGCCCCAGCATTTT. The full variable domain, in which reference TRBV2 and TRBJ1-5 provide the parts outside the CDR3, is EPEVTQTPSHQVTQMGQEVILRCVPISNHLYFYWYRQILGQKVEFLVSFYNNEISEKSEIFDDQFSVERPDGSNFTLKIRSTKLEDSAMYFCASGYGEQPQHFGDGTRLSIL.

This clonotype was detected only a few times. This sequence joins TRBV19 and TRBJ2-1, with D uncertain. The CDR3 runs to 18 residues. Germline CDR1 LNHDA, CDR2 SQIVND (reference sequence). Trimming stripped 1 base from V and 0 bases from J, with 16 bases between. The CDR3 protein is CASSIVIGPASSYNEQFF. The CDR3 DNA sequence: TGTGCCAGTAGTATAGTGATCGGCCCAGCGAGCTCCTACAATGAGCAGTTCTTC.